Listed here are 3 T cell receptor beta chains from one sample, sequenced in a study of cytomegalovirus exposure and HLA in healthy donors. Researchers ran the PCR with 60 Vbeta and 13 Jbeta primers. Measured with immunoSEQ multiplex PCR; TCRdb has only the in-frame clones, and not every one. This sample has some 130,000 clones, with 77% found just once. Input material: PBMCs. The receptors originated from a male donor in good health and CMV-seropositive.

In this sample, this clone turned up a few times. The chain combines TRBV28 with TRBJ2-7, with D perhaps matching TRBD2 (5 bases). Between the trimmed V and J ends, which lost 3 bases and 0 bases, there was a span of 12 bases. In germline, CDR1 is MDHEN, CDR2 SYDVKM. The CDR3 has 15 amino acids. CDR3 bases: TGTGCCAGCAGTTTGAGGAGGACTCTCTCCTACGAGCAGTACTTC. Encoded protein: CASSLRRTLSYEQYF.

This chain joins TRBV19 and TRBJ2-7, with 7 positions matching TRBD2. With V trimmed by 4 bases and J by 0 bases, 3 bases remained unmatched. Per the germline V gene, CDR1 is LNHDA and CDR2 is SQIVND (reference sequence). The CDR3 is 14 residues long. CDR3 bases: TGTGCCAGTAGTAGGGGGGGGAGCTCCTACGAGCAGTACTTC. It specifies CASSRGGSSYEQYF.

The chain links TRBV7-6 to TRBJ2-1; 7 nucleotides align to TRBD2. Unmatched junction bases numbered 9, after V lost 6 bases and J lost 1 base. CDR3 length: 16 residues. CDR1 and CDR2 from the germline V gene are SGHVS and FNYEAQ. DNA of the CDR3: TGTGCCAGCAGTGGGATAGCGGGCCGGTCCTACAATGAGCAGTTCTTC. It encodes CASSGIAGRSYNEQFF. Full variable domain (rest looked up from reference TRBV7-6 and TRBJ2-1): GAGVSQSPRYKVTKRGQDVALRCDPISGHVSLYWYRQALGQGPEFLTYFNYEAQQDKSGLPNDRFSAERPEGSISTLTIQRTEQRDSAMYRCASSGIAGRSYNEQFFGPGTRLTVL.